This T cell receptor (beta chain) was captured in a study of blood T cell repertoires in COVID-19. As for the study in general: Spain, Italy and the United States supplied samples that represented acute and convalescent COVID-19.

TCRdb keeps only in-frame clones here, not all; method: immunoSEQ multiplex PCR. The table includes approximately 120,000 clones, 70% to 90% detected once. Germline loops: CDR1 SEHNR, CDR2 FQNEAQ (reference sequence). J was trimmed by 4 bases and V by 4 bases; bases with no gene match: 10. The length of the CDR3 is 16 residues. The J gene is TRBJ1-1, the V gene TRBV7-9; the match to TRBD1 covers 9 bases. This TCR came from a woman aged 55 to 70 with acute or convalescent COVID-19. Sequenced: peripheral blood. The CDR3 is CASSWLQGAMGTEAFF. The CDR3 coding sequence is TGTGCCAGCAGCTGGCTACAGGGGGCAATGGGCACTGAAGCTTTCTTT.